The 14 T cell receptor beta chains presented below share a single source sample, sequenced in a study of T cells in Graves' hyperthyroidism and ophthalmopathy. Amplification of TCR beta CDR3 regions used RNA as the template. The primer set for the first-round RT-PCR of the TCR CDR3 was HTBI. TCRdb analysed the multiplex PCR reads with MiXCR anew, one entry per CDR3 protein. The table includes 250,000 to 350,000 distinct CDR3 sequences, about 18% detected once. Source material: blood. These TCRs come from a woman between 55 and 75 years old with Graves' ophthalmopathy.

This clonotype was counted ten times or more. The chain joins TRBV11-2 to TRBJ2-1, with a weak D call TRBD2 (5 bases). The CDR3 is 15 residues long. The germline gives CDR1 SGHAT, CDR2 FQNNGV. V shed 1 base and J shed 2 bases, with 9 bases lying between them. In DNA form, the CDR3 reads TGTGCCAGCAGCTTAGTTACCGGGACCTACAATGAGCAGTTCTTC. This sequence encodes CASSLVTGTYNEQFF.

This clonotype was detected only a few times. The rearrangement joins TRBV5-4 to TRBJ2-6; D is possibly TRBD2 (6 bases). The V and J ends lost 7 bases and 2 bases respectively, with 16 bases between them. The CDR3 runs 16 residues. Germline values: CDR1 SGHNT, CDR2 YYREEE (reference sequence). The CDR3 sequence: CASSGVWGAGANVLTF. Written as DNA, the CDR3 is TGTGCCAGCTCGGGGGTTTGGGGAGCTGGGGCCAACGTCCTGACTTTC.

CDR3 DNA: TGTGCCAGCAGCGTAGGCCCAGCGGGACAATATACGCAGTATTTT. This codes for CASSVGPAGQYTQYF. V gene TRBV9 combines with J gene TRBJ2-3; tentative D call: TRBD2 (7 bases). V gave up 0 bases and J gave up 7 bases, with 15 bases separating them. Germline V gene sequence: CDR1 SGDLS, CDR2 YYNGEE. CDR3 length: 15 residues.

At least ten counts were recorded for this clonotype. The chain recombines TRBV12-3 or TRBV12-4 with TRBJ2-2, with D perhaps TRBD2 (5 bases). The CDR3 is 15 amino acids. Trimming cost V 2 bases and J 4 bases, with 11 bases left between them. The CDR3 nucleotides are TGTGCCAGCAGTTTAAGAGGGTTGGGCACCGGGGAGCTGTTTTTT. This encodes CASSLRGLGTGELFF.

This clonotype was counted between two and nine times. One junction end does not reproduce the germline sequence, and a read error may be involved. This chain uses TRBV6-5 with TRBJ1-1; a weak D match, TRBD1 (5 bases). The germline V gene has CDR1 MNHEY and CDR2 SVGAGI. This CDR3 has 15 residues. The CDR3 bases are TGTGCCAGCAATTACTGGGCGGGGGGGGGCACTGAAGCTTTCTTT. Amino acids: CASNYWAGGGTEAFF.

J is TRBJ1-2 and V is TRBV12-3 or TRBV12-4; 10 nucleotides agree with TRBD1. The CDR3 spans 16 residues. Trimming cost V 3 bases and J 8 bases; bases outside gene matches: 12. CDR3 in amino acids: CASSFGQGVLGMGYTF. For the CDR3, the DNA is TGTGCCAGCAGTTTCGGACAGGGGGTTCTCGGTATGGGCTACACCTTC.

This clonotype has only a few counts. The chain uses TRBV20-1 and TRBJ2-2, with 8 bases matching TRBD2. V gave up 1 base and J gave up 5 bases; unmatched junction bases: 6. The CDR3 covers 15 residues. Germline V lookup: CDR1 DFQATT, CDR2 SNEGSKA (reference sequence). CDR3 amino acids: CSARVAGRGTGELFF. CDR3 bases: TGCAGTGCTAGAGTAGCGGGGCGGGGTACCGGGGAGCTGTTTTTT.

This clonotype occurred a few times. This chain uses TRBV5-1 with TRBJ2-5; D uncertain. Germline V gene data show CDR1 as SGHRS and CDR2 as YFSETQ. The CDR3 extends over 14 amino acids. Trimming removed 6 bases at V and 2 bases at J, with 14 bases between. CDR3 coding DNA: TGCGCCAGCACCCCCCTCGGAATACAAGAGACCCAGTACTTC. Translation: CASTPLGIQETQYF.

The chain is built from TRBV28 and TRBJ2-5; D is undetermined. Trimming shortened V by 6 bases and J by 5 bases, and 16 bases separated the two germline ends. Germline-derived CDR1 and CDR2 are MDHEN and SYDVKM. The CDR3 extends over 14 amino acids. CDR3 DNA sequence: TGTGCCAGCAGCCCAAGTGCGGAGAAGGAGACCCAGTACTTC. It translates to CASSPSAEKETQYF.

This clonotype appeared many times. The chain carries TRBV28 and TRBJ2-2; tentative D call: TRBD1 (5 bases). Germline V gene data show CDR1 as MDHEN and CDR2 as SYDVKM. CDR3 length: 12 amino acids. V lost 5 bases and J 7 bases, leaving 8 bases between the germline ends. This chain's CDR3 is CASSPGYGELFF. CDR3 in DNA: TGTGCCAGCAGTCCAGGGTACGGGGAGCTGTTTTTT.

This clonotype was seen many times. A read error may produce the germline difference seen at one junction end. The chain is built from TRBV20-1 and TRBJ1-2, with D possibly TRBD1 on 6 matching bases. Germline values: CDR1 DFQATT, CDR2 SNEGSKA (reference sequence). The length of the CDR3 is 13 residues. Written as DNA, the CDR3 is TGCAGTGCTCCTCACAGGGTTAACTCTGGCTACACCTTC. It is translated as CSAPHRVNSGYTF.

The chain uses TRBV27 and TRBJ2-7; possibly TRBD1 for D (6 bases). This CDR3 spans 14 amino acids. The germline V gene has CDR1 MNHEY and CDR2 SMNVEV (reference sequence). Trimming removed 5 bases at V and 4 bases at J, with 15 bases between. This CDR3 is CASSPDRTAYEQYF. CDR3 nucleotides: TGTGCCAGCAGTCCCGACCGGACAGCTTACGAGCAGTACTTC.

The chain has TRBV5-4 and TRBJ2-2; 7 bases fit TRBD2. The CDR3 spans 16 residues. V lost 5 bases, J lost 2 bases, and 9 bases stayed unmatched. Germline V gene lookup returns CDR1 SGHNT and CDR2 YYREEE (reference sequence). In DNA, the CDR3 is TGTGCCAGCAGGGGCGGGACTACGGAAAACACCGGGGAGCTGTTTTTT. Protein product: CASRGGTTENTGELFF.

The chain links TRBV27 to TRBJ1-2; possible D gene TRBD1, 6 bases. Germline V lookup: CDR1 MNHEY, CDR2 SMNVEV (reference sequence). Trimming cost V 8 bases and J 6 bases, with 16 bases left between them. The CDR3 covers 13 residues. In nucleotides, the CDR3 is TGTGCCAGCTCGAAACAGGGTGTTCATGGCTACACCTTC. Translating it yields CASSKQGVHGYTF.